The clone carrying this T cell receptor beta chain has a handful of counts. The antigen is unknown. CDR1 is MNHNS, CDR2 SASEGT, per germline. CDR3 length: 14 amino acids. V shed 8 bases, J shed 5 bases, and the junction held 4 bases outside the gene matches. This sample was taken from a study of cytomegalovirus exposure and HLA in healthy donors. The PCR ran on 60 Vbeta and 13 Jbeta primers. Generated by immunoSEQ multiplex PCR, the TCRdb table keeps only in-frame clones and is missing some. The table includes under 150,000 clones, 80% detected once. Whole-study findings and limits: In an earlier analysis, about 90% or about 30%: the productive usage of most TCR beta V segments.

What was sequenced was PBMCs. The origin of this receptor is a woman in her forties in good health and CMV-seronegative. The chain employs TRBV6-1 and TRBJ1-6; TRBD1 agrees at 9 bases. The CDR3 spells CASSRDRDNSPLHF. The DNA of the CDR3 is TGTGCCAGCTCAAGGGACAGGGATAATTCACCCCTCCACTTT.